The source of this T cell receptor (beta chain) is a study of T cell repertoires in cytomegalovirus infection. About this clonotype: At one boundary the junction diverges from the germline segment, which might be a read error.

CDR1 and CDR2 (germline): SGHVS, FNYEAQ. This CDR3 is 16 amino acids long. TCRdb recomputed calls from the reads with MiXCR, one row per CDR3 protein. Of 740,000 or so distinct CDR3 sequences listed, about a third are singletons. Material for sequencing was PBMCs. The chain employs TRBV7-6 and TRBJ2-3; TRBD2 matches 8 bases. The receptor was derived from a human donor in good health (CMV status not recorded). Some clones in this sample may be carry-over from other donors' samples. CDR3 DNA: TGTGACAGCAGCCTTAGCGGGGACGGGCCCACAGATACGCAGTATTTT. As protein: CDSSLSGDGPTDTQYF.